Below, 22 T cell receptor beta chains from the same sample are listed, as sequenced in a study of T cell responses to AZD1222 COVID-19 vaccine (dated by TCRdb to about 2021). Library preparation used the immunoSEQ multiplex PCR assay. In TCRdb, the immuneACCESS table is reduced to in-frame sequences with V and J assigned. These tables do not hold every clone; where another copy was compared, an unresolved V gene accounts for under half, and the others remain unexplained. The sample records tens of thousands of clones, around 84% of which are singletons. The leading ten clones occupy 22% of the sample. This sample's time point label indicates: baseline before first vaccination. The sample here was peripheral blood, taken on day 0 of AZD1222 vaccination. The source of these receptors is an adult in good health.

The chain recombines TRBV29-1 with TRBJ2-6; tentatively, D is TRBD2 (7 bases). The V end lost 5 bases, the J end lost 2 bases, and 13 bases lay between the germline ends. Germline V lookup: CDR1 SQVTM, CDR2 ANQGSEA. The CDR3 length is 15 residues. CDR3 DNA: TGCAGCGTTCTAGGGGGGGACACTGGGGCCAACGTCCTGACTTTC. It is translated as CSVLGGDTGANVLTF. The full variable domain, rest sourced from reference TRBV29-1 and TRBJ2-6, is SAVISQKPSRDICQRGTSLTIQCQVDSQVTMMFWYRQQPGQSLTLIATANQGSEATYESGFVIDKFPISRPNLTFSTLTVSNMSPEDSSIYLCSVLGGDTGANVLTFGAGSRLTVL.

This clone was observed a handful of times. CDR3 DNA sequence: TGTGCCAGCAGCACGGGTTCCCCCTACGAGCAGTACTTC. Its protein is CASSTGSPYEQYF. The chain links TRBV7-2 to TRBJ2-7, with D unclear. CDR1 and CDR2 (germline): SGHTA, FQGNSA. Trimming pared 5 bases from V and 2 bases from J, leaving 10 bases between. This CDR3 contains 13 residues.

J is TRBJ1-4 and V is TRBV11-2; D is possibly TRBD1 (5 bases). This CDR3 is 13 amino acids long. Trimming removed 3 bases from V and 10 bases from J, with 12 bases in between. Germline CDR1 is SGHAT and CDR2 is FQNNGV. The CDR3 DNA reads as TGTGCCAGCAGCTTTGAGAGGGACGGAAAACTGTTTTTT. This gives the protein CASSFERDGKLFF.

The rearrangement joins TRBV6-1 to TRBJ1-2; tentative D call: TRBD1 (6 bases). Germline V lookup: CDR1 MNHNS, CDR2 SASEGT. Deletions cut 1 base from V and 3 bases from J, with 12 bases between. CDR3 length: 15 residues. Written as DNA, the CDR3 is TGTGCCAGCAGTGAAGTTGGACAGCCTGACTATGGCTACACCTTC. Translated, it gives CASSEVGQPDYGYTF.

The CDR3 coding sequence is TGTGCCAGCAGTGAAGACTTCTACCAAGAGACCCAGTACTTC. It is translated as CASSEDFYQETQYF. The V gene is TRBV2, the J gene TRBJ2-5; D is undetermined. V was trimmed by 1 base and J by 0 bases, leaving 6 bases between them. Germline assignment: CDR1 SNHLY and CDR2 FYNNEI. CDR3 length equals 14 residues.

The chain carries TRBV10-1 and TRBJ1-6, with D uncertain. There are 17 residues in the CDR3. V was clipped by 7 bases and J by 3 bases, with 19 bases between them. Germline CDR1 WNHNN, CDR2 SYGVQD (reference sequence). The CDR3 loop is CASMLSEGVSYNSPLHF. CDR3 sequence (DNA): TGCGCCAGCATGTTGAGCGAGGGAGTCAGCTATAATTCACCCCTCCACTTT.

The J gene is TRBJ2-1, the V gene TRBV24-1, with 10 bases aligning to TRBD2. Germline lookup yields CDR1 KGHDR and CDR2 SFDVKD. The CDR3 contains 12 residues. V lost 10 bases to trimming and J lost 9 bases; unmatched junction nucleotides: 5. The CDR3 reads CATGTSAGEQFF. In DNA, the CDR3 is TGTGCCACAGGGACTAGCGCCGGTGAGCAGTTCTTC.

CDR3 sequence (DNA): TGTGCCAGTCTTATGACAGGTTCTTCAGATACGCAGTATTTT. Protein product: CASLMTGSSDTQYF. V and J are TRBV19 and TRBJ2-3, with D possibly matching TRBD1 (6 bases). CDR1 LNHDA and CDR2 SQIVND come from the germline V gene (reference sequence). Trimming stripped 8 bases from V and 4 bases from J, with 16 bases between. The CDR3 is 14 amino acids.

V usage is TRBV11-2 and J usage is TRBJ2-3, with D tentatively TRBD1 or TRBD2 (5 bases each). Germline assignment: CDR1 SGHAT and CDR2 FQNNGV. This CDR3 comprises 16 residues. Trimming removed 6 bases from V and 2 bases from J, with 18 bases in between. The CDR3 DNA reads TGTGCCAGCAGTCTGGGTGAGGGGAAGGTCACAGATACGCAGTATTTT. Translated, it gives CASSLGEGKVTDTQYF.

The V and J genes are TRBV7-9 and TRBJ2-1, with D possibly TRBD2 on 6 matching bases. Trimming pared 1 base from V and 7 bases from J, leaving 14 bases between. Germline CDR1 reads SEHNR; CDR2 reads FQNEAQ (reference sequence). CDR3 length: 15 amino acids. CDR3 nucleotide sequence: TGTGCCAGCAGCTTAGAAGCGGGTCTTGAGAATGAGCAGTTCTTC. Translated: CASSLEAGLENEQFF.

The V and J genes are TRBV19 and TRBJ2-2; 9 bases are shared with TRBD1. Per germline, CDR1 LNHDA and CDR2 SQIVND (reference sequence). V gave up 7 bases and J gave up 5 bases; unmatched junction bases: 11. The CDR3 runs to 16 residues. The CDR3 spells CASTEDRGSTTGELFF. DNA of the CDR3: TGTGCCAGTACCGAAGACAGGGGGTCGACGACCGGGGAGCTGTTTTTT.

This chain links TRBV3-1 (or the pseudogene TRBV3-2) with TRBJ2-7; 7 nucleotides match TRBD2. The CDR3 consists of 15 residues. The junction had 5 bases not matched to a gene; V was cut back by 3 bases and J by 0 bases. Germline lookup yields CDR1 LGHDT and CDR2 YNNKEL (reference sequence). The DNA for the CDR3 is TGTGCCAGCAGCCATGCTAGCGGCAACTCCTACGAGCAGTACTTC. It is translated as CASSHASGNSYEQYF.

The chain carries TRBV30 and TRBJ1-2; unclear D gene. Germline lookup yields CDR1 GTSNPN and CDR2 SVGIG (reference sequence). Trimming left V 2 bases short and J 3 bases short, with 10 bases between. This CDR3 has 13 residues. CDR3 region: CAWSNWADYGYTF. CDR3 DNA: TGTGCCTGGAGTAATTGGGCAGACTATGGCTACACCTTC.

This chain connects TRBV11-2 to TRBJ2-7; maybe TRBD2 (5 bases). Germline assignment: CDR1 SGHAT and CDR2 FQNNGV. V dropped 1 base and J dropped 2 bases, with 12 bases sitting between them. This CDR3 is 15 amino acids long. CDR3 protein: CASSLASGNPYEQYF. The CDR3 DNA follows: TGTGCCAGCAGCTTAGCATCCGGGAACCCCTACGAGCAGTACTTC.

The genes are TRBV11-3 and TRBJ2-2; 7 bases match TRBD2. Germline CDR1 reads SGHNT; CDR2 reads YENEEA. The CDR3 runs to 16 residues. V was pared by 3 bases and J by 0 bases, with 4 bases of the junction left unmatched. The CDR3 DNA is TGTGCCAGCAGCTTGGGGGGGTCTTCGAACACCGGGGAGCTGTTTTTT. Its protein is CASSLGGSSNTGELFF.

The CDR3: CASWDRDYSYTF. CDR3 nucleotide sequence: TGTGCCAGCTGGGACAGGGATTACAGCTACACCTTC. This sequence joins TRBV6-5 and TRBJ1-2, with 9 bases matching TRBD1. Unmatched junction bases numbered 7, after V lost 8 bases and J lost 9 bases. Germline assignment: CDR1 MNHEY and CDR2 SVGAGI. The CDR3 spans 12 residues.

The chain links TRBV4-2 to TRBJ1-4; D gene uncertain. CDR3 length: 15 residues. V dropped 2 bases and J dropped 0 bases, with 7 bases sitting between them. Germline values: CDR1 LGHNA, CDR2 YNFKEQ. CDR3 sequence reads: CASSQPTATNEKLFF. DNA of the CDR3: TGTGCCAGCAGCCAACCGACCGCAACTAATGAAAAACTGTTTTTT.

This clone has a handful of counts. The V and J genes are TRBV7-9 and TRBJ2-7; 7 bases map to TRBD1. Germline values: CDR1 SEHNR, CDR2 FQNEAQ (reference sequence). The J segment lost 7 bases and the V segment lost 2 bases, leaving 11 bases of the junction unmatched. The CDR3 spans 15 residues. DNA for the CDR3: TGTGCCAGCAGCTTATCCGGGACAGCCTCGGGGGAGCAGTACTTC. Its translation: CASSLSGTASGEQYF.

The chain employs TRBV9 and TRBJ2-1; tentative D call: TRBD2 (6 bases). The CDR3 totals 15 residues. Trimming stripped 0 bases from V and 1 base from J, with 8 bases between. Germline V gene data show CDR1 as SGDLS and CDR2 as YYNGEE. CDR3 bases: TGTGCCAGCAGCGTAGCGGGACTTTCCTACAATGAGCAGTTCTTC. Residues: CASSVAGLSYNEQFF. The whole variable domain, filled in from reference TRBV9 and TRBJ2-1, reads DSGVTQTPKHLITATGQRVTLRCSPRSGDLSVYWYQQSLDQGLQFLIQYYNGEERAKGNILERFSAQQFPDLHSELNLSSLELGDSALYFCASSVAGLSYNEQFFGPGTRLTVL.

This chain uses TRBV7-2 with TRBJ2-5, with 8 bases that match TRBD2. The CDR3 totals 15 residues. The ends lost 1 base at V and 3 bases at J; junction bases unmatched: 4. The germline V gene encodes CDR1 SGHTA and CDR2 FQGNSA. The CDR3 protein is CASSLGGTRKETQYF. CDR3 sequence (DNA): TGTGCCAGCAGCTTAGGGGGGACTAGAAAAGAGACCCAGTACTTC.

The chain employs TRBV7-9 and TRBJ2-2; 12 nucleotides match TRBD2. The ends lost 5 bases at V and 2 bases at J; junction bases unmatched: 3. This CDR3 is 16 amino acids long. The V gene's germline CDR1 is SEHNR and CDR2 FQNEAQ (reference sequence). CDR3 coding DNA: TGTGCCAGCAGCCCGGGACTAGCGGGCAACACCGGGGAGCTGTTTTTT. It codes for CASSPGLAGNTGELFF.

The chain uses TRBV28 and TRBJ2-5; D possibly uses TRBD1 or TRBD2 (5 bases each). From germline, CDR1 is MDHEN and CDR2 SYDVKM. V shed 2 bases and J shed 2 bases, with 9 bases lying between them. The CDR3 sequence is 14 residues long. DNA for the CDR3: TGTGCCAGCAGTTTAGGGGACGGACAAGAGACCCAGTACTTC. Translating gives CASSLGDGQETQYF.